This T cell receptor (beta chain) was recorded in a study of cytomegalovirus exposure and HLA in healthy donors. A note on this clone: Its antigen is undetermined.

Profiling relied on immunoSEQ multiplex PCR, and the TCRdb table lists in-frame clones only, not all of them. The sample lists 150,000 to 200,000 clones; around four fifths were seen once. The study's findings and limits: A later analysis found first-cohort TCR clusters tended to co-occur in the 130 or so validation repertoires.

Germline values: CDR1 KGHSH, CDR2 LQKENI. V lost 2 bases and J lost 2; bases outside the gene matches: 7. The CDR3 length is 17 residues. Sequences were obtained from PBMCs. The source is a man under 40 in good health and CMV-seropositive. The chain uses TRBV18 and TRBJ2-3, with TRBD2 identical over 10 bases. This CDR3 is CASSPRTAGGDTDTQYF. DNA of the CDR3: TGTGCCAGCTCACCAAGGACAGCGGGGGGGGACACAGATACGCAGTATTTT.